The present entry profiles one T cell receptor (beta chain) with its context. The data are from a study of cytomegalovirus exposure and HLA in healthy donors. Vbeta (60) and Jbeta (13) primers were used in the PCR. Generated by immunoSEQ multiplex PCR, the TCRdb table keeps only in-frame clones and is missing some. The sample lists about 110,000 clones; about four fifths were seen once. This TCR came from a man in his fifties or sixties in good health and CMV-seronegative. Sequencing was done on a sample of PBMCs.

CDR3 residues: CASSSLGGGNSPLHF. The CDR3 nucleotides read TGTGCCAGCAGCTCCTTGGGGGGGGGCAATTCACCCCTCCACTTT. The chain carries TRBV7-3 and TRBJ1-6, with D possibly being TRBD1 (6 bases). This CDR3 is built from 15 residues. Deletions cut 4 bases from V and 7 bases from J, with 14 bases between. Per germline, CDR1 SGHTA and CDR2 FQGTGA.